These 25 T cell receptor beta chains originate from one sample sequenced in a study of CD8+ T cells in alopecia areata. Obtained from alopecia areata patients were lesional scalp punch biopsies along with peripheral blood. RNA was isolated and reverse transcribed to cDNA, the sequencing template. The assay was immunoSEQ multiplex PCR, and TCRdb's table has in-frame clones only and misses some. The sample shows about 12,000 clones, roughly 55% of them seen only once. Sequenced material: skin. The receptors derive from a human donor with alopecia areata.

The chain recombines TRBV7-6 with TRBJ1-2; 10 bases agree with TRBD1. Germline CDR1 is SGHVS and CDR2 is FNYEAQ. This CDR3 is 14 amino acids long. V trimming: 5 bases; J trimming: 3 bases; junction bases outside the gene matches: 3. CDR3 residues: CASSTGQGDYGYTF. Written as DNA, the CDR3 is TGTGCCAGCAGCACTGGACAGGGGGACTATGGCTACACCTTC.

The rearrangement joins TRBV6-4 to TRBJ2-2; D possibly corresponds to TRBD2 (6 bases). V was shortened by 0 bases and J by 1 base, with 12 bases between the two germline ends. Germline V lookup: CDR1 MRHNA, CDR2 SNTAGT. This CDR3 is 17 amino acids long. CDR3 coding DNA: TGTGCCAGCAGTGACTCGCGGGATTTTAGGAACACCGGGGAGCTGTTTTTT. Its protein is CASSDSRDFRNTGELFF.

The chain employs TRBV5-1 and TRBJ2-1; D is possibly TRBD1 (5 bases). Between the trimmed V and J ends, which lost 1 base and 6 bases, there was a span of 20 bases. Germline CDR1 and CDR2: SGHRS and YFSETQ. The CDR3 is 17 residues long. CDR3 sequence (DNA): TGCGCCAGCAGCTTGCACCAGGGCGCCCGACCCTTCAATGAGCAGTTCTTC. Protein sequence: CASSLHQGARPFNEQFF.

This clone was recorded only once. The chain recombines TRBV19 with TRBJ2-3; possible D gene TRBD2, 6 bases. The V end lost 5 bases, the J end lost 2 bases, and 14 bases lay between the germline ends. The CDR3 runs to 15 residues. Germline loops: CDR1 LNHDA, CDR2 SQIVND (reference sequence). The CDR3 nucleotides are TGTGCCAGTAGTTCGACGGGAGAACCCACAGATACGCAGTATTTT. It yields the protein CASSSTGEPTDTQYF.

This sequence joins TRBV29-1 and TRBJ2-6; TRBD2 is a possible D gene (5 bases). The CDR3 sequence is 15 residues long. The V end was cut by 4 bases, the J end by 2 bases, with 12 bases between. Germline-derived CDR1 and CDR2 are SQVTM and ANQGSEA. CDR3 nucleotide sequence: TGCAGCGTTGTCGGCCCCGGGGCTGGGGCCAACGTCCTGACTTTC. This sequence encodes CSVVGPGAGANVLTF.

A few counts support this clone. The V and J genes are TRBV7-2 and TRBJ2-1; weak D call: TRBD2 (5 bases). Trimming left V 4 bases short and J 0 bases short, with 10 bases between. The CDR3 is 15 amino acids. Germline assignment: CDR1 SGHTA and CDR2 FQGNSA. The CDR3 loop is CASSSSLRSYNEQFF. As DNA, the CDR3 is TGTGCCAGCAGCTCTAGCTTGCGCTCCTACAATGAGCAGTTCTTC.

J is TRBJ2-1 and V is TRBV5-1; TRBD1 might be the D (6 bases). The V gene's germline CDR1 is SGHRS and CDR2 YFSETQ. The CDR3 contains 13 residues. V lost 7 bases, J lost 8 bases, and 16 bases lay in between. The CDR3, as DNA: TGCGCCAGCCGGGACCCAGGGGTGGATGAGCAGTTCTTC. The encoded protein is CASRDPGVDEQFF.

The chain is built from TRBV7-6 and TRBJ2-3, with D perhaps TRBD2 (6 bases). The CDR3 covers 16 residues. Per the germline V gene, CDR1 is SGHVS and CDR2 is FNYEAQ. Deletions cut 5 bases from V and 0 bases from J, with 15 bases between. The CDR3 DNA follows: TGTGCCAGCAGCGGGGCCGGGGGAAGTAGCACAGATACGCAGTATTTT. It yields the protein CASSGAGGSSTDTQYF.

V usage is TRBV29-1 and J usage is TRBJ2-3; no clear D. The germline V and J ends were trimmed by 6 bases and 5 bases, with 12 bases remaining between them. The germline CDR1 and CDR2 sequences are SQVTM and ANQGSEA. The CDR3 runs to 12 residues. CDR3 DNA sequence: TGCAGCGTCAACTTAGTGGGAGATACGCAGTATTTT. Translated: CSVNLVGDTQYF.

The chain uses TRBV6-1 and TRBJ2-1; the D gene is possibly TRBD2 (6 bases). The V end lost 2 bases, the J end lost 2 bases, and 19 bases lay between the germline ends. The CDR3 extends over 18 amino acids. CDR1 and CDR2 (germline): MNHNS, SASEGT. The CDR3 coding sequence is TGTGCCAGCAGTGAAAGATGGGGGACTGCGCCCCCCTACAATGAGCAGTTCTTC. Translated, it gives CASSERWGTAPPYNEQFF.

The chain carries TRBV7-2 and TRBJ1-1; 8 nucleotides align to TRBD1. The CDR3 consists of 15 residues. V lost 8 bases and J lost 2; bases outside the gene matches: 10. Germline V CDR1 and CDR2: SGHTA, FQGNSA. The CDR3 protein is CASCPQGASNTEAFF. As DNA, the CDR3 is TGTGCCAGCTGCCCCCAGGGGGCAAGTAACACTGAAGCTTTCTTT.

The chain links TRBV5-1 to TRBJ2-3; 9 bases align to TRBD2. CDR1 and CDR2 (germline): SGHRS, YFSETQ. The CDR3 sequence is 17 residues long. Unmatched junction bases numbered 13, after V lost 3 bases and J lost 5 bases. The CDR3 loop is CASSSPSSGSLGDTQYF. In DNA form, the CDR3 reads TGCGCCAGCAGCTCACCCAGTAGCGGGAGTCTTGGAGATACGCAGTATTTT.

The chain combines TRBV28 with TRBJ1-1; unclear D gene. The CDR3 has 12 amino acids. CDR1 is MDHEN, CDR2 SYDVKM, per germline. V lost 6 bases, J lost 5 bases, and 10 bases lay in between. CDR3 sequence reads: CASSLKTTEAFF. DNA for the CDR3: TGTGCCAGCAGCTTAAAAACAACTGAAGCTTTCTTT.

The chain uses TRBV29-1 and TRBJ1-1; D perhaps matches TRBD1 (5 bases). Germline loops: CDR1 SQVTM, CDR2 ANQGSEA. CDR3 size: 14 residues. V was pared by 7 bases and J by 0 bases, with 15 bases between. DNA for the CDR3: TGCAGCGCTCCCGTTGGGGGTGTGAACACTGAAGCTTTCTTT. Amino acid sequence: CSAPVGGVNTEAFF. The full variable domain, with the rest looked up from reference TRBV29-1 and TRBJ1-1, is SAVISQKPSRDICQRGTSLTIQCQVDSQVTMMFWYRQQPGQSLTLIATANQGSEATYESGFVIDKFPISRPNLTFSTLTVSNMSPEDSSIYLCSAPVGGVNTEAFFGQGTRLTVV.

The V and J genes are TRBV15 and TRBJ2-2; 9 nucleotides agree with TRBD2. V shed 3 bases and J 1 base; nucleotides not matched to a gene: 0. CDR1 is LNHNV, CDR2 YYDKDF, per germline (reference sequence). The CDR3 length is 15 residues. CDR3 DNA sequence: TGTGCCACCAGCAGGACTAGCGGGAACACCGGGGAGCTGTTTTTT. This encodes CATSRTSGNTGELFF.

This clone occurred a few times. V usage is TRBV20-1 and J usage is TRBJ2-7; D is unresolved. The length of the CDR3 is 11 residues. Trimming removed 3 bases from V and 3 bases from J, with 6 bases in between. Germline CDR1 reads DFQATT; CDR2 reads SNEGSKA (reference sequence). The CDR3 spells CSASAGYEQYF. The CDR3 region has the DNA TGCAGTGCTAGTGCCGGCTACGAGCAGTACTTC.

This chain connects TRBV5-4 to TRBJ1-1; 9 bases align to TRBD1. V trimming: 5 bases; J trimming: 2 bases; junction bases outside the gene matches: 7. The CDR3 covers 15 residues. The germline V gene has CDR1 SGHNT and CDR2 YYREEE (reference sequence). CDR3 amino acids: CASRGDRERNTEAFF. The CDR3 DNA sequence: TGTGCCAGCAGAGGGGACAGGGAACGAAACACTGAAGCTTTCTTT.

The chain uses TRBV28 and TRBJ2-7, with 7 nucleotides matching TRBD2. The germline gives CDR1 MDHEN, CDR2 SYDVKM. This CDR3 contains 13 residues. V shed 6 bases, J shed 12 bases, and the junction held 14 bases outside the gene matches. CDR3 coding DNA: TGTGCCAGCAGCTTCAGCGGGAACCTACGACCGTACTTC. It yields the protein CASSFSGNLRPYF.

V is TRBV11-2 and J is TRBJ1-4; 7 nucleotides align to TRBD1. The ends lost 3 bases at V and 0 bases at J; junction bases unmatched: 4. The CDR3 is made up of 16 amino acids. The germline gives CDR1 SGHAT, CDR2 FQNNGV. The CDR3 DNA follows: TGTGCCAGCAGCTTCCCAGGGGGTGCAACTAATGAAAAACTGTTTTTT. Its protein product is CASSFPGGATNEKLFF.

The chain combines TRBV14 with TRBJ2-1; D perhaps matches TRBD2 (5 bases). This CDR3 region has 17 residues. V was trimmed by 0 bases and J by 9 bases, leaving 21 bases between them. Germline V gene lookup returns CDR1 SGHDN and CDR2 FVKESK. For the CDR3, the DNA is TGTGCCAGCAGCCAAGATGAGAAAGGAGGCCCTCAGGCTGAGCAGTTCTTC. This translates into CASSQDEKGGPQAEQFF.

The chain combines TRBV15 with TRBJ2-1; D is tentatively TRBD1 or TRBD2 (5 bases each). Germline CDR1 is LNHNV and CDR2 is YYDKDF (reference sequence). The V and J ends lost 1 base and 5 bases respectively, with 21 bases between them. CDR3 size: 18 residues. The CDR3 spells CATSRAVRGAGPNNEQFF. The DNA of the CDR3 is TGTGCCACCAGCAGAGCGGTTCGAGGGGCCGGACCGAACAATGAGCAGTTCTTC.

The chain joins TRBV5-4 to TRBJ2-7; no clear D. This CDR3 contains 16 residues. The ends were cut back, 0 bases at V and 8 bases at J, with 21 bases in the middle. The V gene's germline CDR1 is SGHNT and CDR2 YYREEE (reference sequence). CDR3 nucleotide sequence: TGTGCCAGCAGCTTGGGATCAGGAGAACTCCTCAACCAGCAGTACTTC. Its translation: CASSLGSGELLNQQYF.

V and J are TRBV28 and TRBJ2-7, with 8 bases fitting TRBD1. J gave up 4 bases and V 6 bases, and 2 bases lay outside the gene matches. This CDR3 region has 12 residues. Per germline, CDR1 MDHEN and CDR2 SYDVKM. CDR3 in DNA: TGTGCCAGCAGCACAGGGGGTTACGAGCAGTACTTC. Its translation is CASSTGGYEQYF.

The chain is built from TRBV19 and TRBJ1-6, with 7 bases aligning to TRBD1. The germline V gene encodes CDR1 LNHDA and CDR2 SQIVND (reference sequence). The CDR3 consists of 14 residues. V lost 6 bases and J lost 7; bases outside the gene matches: 6. This chain's CDR3 is CASRSGTANSPLHF. The CDR3 nucleotides are TGTGCCAGTAGATCCGGGACAGCCAATTCACCCCTCCACTTT.

The sample holds a few counts of this clone. The gene calls are TRBV7-9 and TRBJ2-7; D perhaps matches TRBD2 (5 bases). Looked up from germline, CDR1 is SEHNR and CDR2 is FQNEAQ (reference sequence). Trimming left V 3 bases short and J 4 bases short, with 10 bases between. This CDR3 is 13 amino acids long. The CDR3: CASSFEGVYEQYF. DNA for the CDR3: TGTGCCAGCAGCTTTGAGGGAGTATACGAGCAGTACTTC. Complete variable domain (other parts from reference TRBV7-9 and TRBJ2-7): DTGVSQNPRHKITKRGQNVTFRCDPISEHNRLYWYRQTLGQGPEFLTYFQNEAQLEKSRLLSDRFSAERPKGSFSTLEIQRTEQGDSAMYLCASSFEGVYEQYFGPGTRLTVT.